The 27 T cell receptor beta chains below were found in one sample sequenced in a study of cytomegalovirus exposure and HLA in healthy donors. 60 Vbeta and 13 Jbeta primers were used in PCR. Profiled with immunoSEQ multiplex PCR; TCRdb holds only in-frame clones, not every one. The table shows roughly 150,000 clones, with roughly 85% occurring only once. Sequencing input: PBMCs. The source of these receptors is a man aged 25-45 years in good health and CMV-seropositive.

The CDR3 protein is CASSREGQNEQFF. DNA for the CDR3: TGTGCCAGCAGTCGGGAGGGCCAGAATGAGCAGTTCTTC. V usage is TRBV27 and J usage is TRBJ2-1; 8 positions agree with TRBD2. This CDR3 has 13 residues. The ends lost 5 bases at V and 7 bases at J; junction bases unmatched: 4. Germline V gives CDR1 MNHEY, CDR2 SMNVEV (reference sequence).

This chain connects TRBV9 to TRBJ1-2, with D possibly being TRBD1 (6 bases). CDR1 SGDLS and CDR2 YYNGEE come from the germline V gene. CDR3 length: 14 residues. V shed 1 base and J shed 4 bases, with 11 bases lying between them. The CDR3 bases are TGTGCCAGCAGCGTAACCGGACAGACCTATGGCTACACCTTC. It encodes CASSVTGQTYGYTF.

This clone was observed a single time. The CDR3 loop is CASRLDRVVETQYF. CDR3 coding DNA: TGTGCCAGCAGGCTTGACAGGGTGGTAGAGACCCAGTACTTC. The gene calls are TRBV6-5 and TRBJ2-5; TRBD1 matches 7 bases. The CDR3 runs to 14 residues. Trimming removed 6 bases from V and 4 bases from J; junction bases left unmatched: 8. Germline values: CDR1 MNHEY, CDR2 SVGAGI.

The gene calls are TRBV5-1 and TRBJ2-7; 7 positions agree with TRBD2. The CDR3 covers 16 residues. J gave up 4 bases and V 2 bases, and 12 bases lay outside the gene matches. Germline V CDR1 and CDR2: SGHRS, YFSETQ. The CDR3 DNA is TGCGCCAGCAGCTTCCGCCGGGGGGAGGCACAGTACGAGCAGTACTTC. Translated, it gives CASSFRRGEAQYEQYF. The complete variable domain, with remaining parts taken from reference TRBV5-1 and TRBJ2-7, reads KAGVTQTPRYLIKTRGQQVTLSCSPISGHRSVSWYQQTPGQGLQFLFEYFSETQRNKGNFPGRFSGRQFSNSRSEMNVSTLELGDSALYLCASSFRRGEAQYEQYFGPGTRLTVT.

The rearrangement links TRBV23-1 to TRBJ2-1, with 10 bases lining up with TRBD1. TRBV23-1 carries the ORF label, with uncertain function. This CDR3 spans 17 amino acids. After removal of 8 bases from V and 3 bases from J, the junction contained 13 bases not matched to a gene. The CDR3 region is CASPSGLGTGVYNEQFF. CDR3 in DNA: TGCGCCAGCCCCTCCGGGTTAGGGACAGGGGTCTACAATGAGCAGTTCTTC.

This clone was detected only a few times. Other DNA sequences in this specimen translate into the identical CDR3. The DNA of the CDR3 is TGTGCCAGTAGCCCTACGGGGAACACTGAAGCTTTCTTT. This gives the protein CASSPTGNTEAFF. The chain has TRBV19 and TRBJ1-1; no clear D gene. Germline CDR1 reads LNHDA; CDR2 reads SQIVND (reference sequence). V was trimmed by 6 bases and J by 1 base, leaving 9 bases between them. This CDR3 spans 13 amino acids.

V usage is TRBV6-5 and J usage is TRBJ2-3, with 7 bases fitting TRBD1. The CDR3 spans 15 residues. The trim removed 4 bases at V and 0 bases at J, leaving 4 bases unmatched. Germline V gene lookup returns CDR1 MNHEY and CDR2 SVGAGI. Here the CDR3 DNA reads TGTGCCAGCAGTTTACAGGACAGGAGCACAGATACGCAGTATTTT. Translating gives CASSLQDRSTDTQYF.

The V and J genes are TRBV7-2 and TRBJ2-3, with D perhaps TRBD1 (6 bases). CDR3 length: 14 residues. The germline V gene encodes CDR1 SGHTA and CDR2 FQGNSA. With 6 bases removed from V and 2 bases from J, the gap between germline ends came to 12 bases. The CDR3 nucleotides read TGTGCCAGCAGTTCGGACAGATTCACAGATACGCAGTATTTT. This gives the protein CASSSDRFTDTQYF.

There are a few counts of this clone. The genes are TRBV9 and TRBJ2-1; possibly TRBD2 for D (5 bases). Germline CDR1 reads SGDLS; CDR2 reads YYNGEE. The CDR3 extends over 15 amino acids. Trimming took off 2 bases at V and 1 base at J, with 10 bases between the two ends. CDR3 DNA: TGTGCCAGCAGCGTCTCTGGGGAGTCCTACAATGAGCAGTTCTTC. This gives the protein CASSVSGESYNEQFF.

The rearrangement joins TRBV28 to TRBJ1-1; D possibly corresponds to TRBD1 (6 bases). This CDR3 spans 13 amino acids. Trimming removed 7 bases at V and 1 base at J, with 10 bases between. The germline CDR1 and CDR2 sequences are MDHEN and SYDVKM. CDR3 region: CASTRGGNTEAFF. CDR3 nucleotide sequence: TGTGCCAGCACCCGAGGGGGGAACACTGAAGCTTTCTTT.

J is TRBJ1-1 and V is TRBV10-1; D might be TRBD1 (6 bases). CDR3 size: 13 residues. The V gene's germline CDR1 is WNHNN and CDR2 SYGVQD (reference sequence). V was pared by 4 bases and J by 4 bases, with 10 bases between. The CDR3 nucleotides are TGCGCCAGCAGTGTTGCAGGGGTCACTGAAGCTTTCTTT. This gives the protein CASSVAGVTEAFF.

The chain combines TRBV6-4 with TRBJ2-3; D remains unclear. Trimming pared 3 bases from V and 1 base from J, leaving 8 bases between. The V gene's germline CDR1 is MRHNA and CDR2 SNTAGT. The CDR3 is 14 residues long. The CDR3 DNA reads as TGTGCCAGCAGTGAAATTCTAGGCACAGATACGCAGTATTTT. As protein: CASSEILGTDTQYF.

This chain connects TRBV19 to TRBJ2-3; 8 bases fit TRBD2. V dropped 10 bases and J dropped 1; count of bases not matched to a gene: 19. The CDR3 loop spans 18 amino acids. CDR1 and CDR2 from the germline V gene are LNHDA and SQIVND (reference sequence). The CDR3 spells CATPVSDREGLGTDTQYF. CDR3 in DNA: TGTGCCACCCCAGTAAGTGACCGGGAGGGCCTAGGCACAGATACGCAGTATTTT.

This clone was seen just once. This chain uses TRBV11-2 with TRBJ2-5, with D tentatively TRBD2 (5 bases). Germline assignment: CDR1 SGHAT and CDR2 FQNNGV. The ends were cut back, 2 bases at V and 1 base at J, with 5 bases in the middle. This CDR3 contains 13 residues. CDR3 in amino acids: CASSLSGQETQYF. CDR3 in DNA: TGTGCCAGCAGCTTAAGCGGCCAAGAGACCCAGTACTTC.

The chain combines TRBV6-1 with TRBJ2-7; TRBD1 is a possible D gene (5 bases). The CDR3 runs to 16 residues. The germline V gene encodes CDR1 MNHNS and CDR2 SASEGT. V was pared by 2 bases and J by 1 base, with 15 bases between. CDR3 amino acids: CASSERFWQGSYEQYF. DNA for the CDR3: TGTGCCAGCAGTGAAAGGTTTTGGCAGGGATCCTACGAGCAGTACTTC.

This clone was seen more than once but under ten times. The chain is built from TRBV18 and TRBJ1-2; D is undetermined. CDR3 length equals 13 residues. V was clipped by 6 bases and J by 2 bases, with 10 bases between them. Per germline, CDR1 KGHSH and CDR2 LQKENI. The DNA for the CDR3 is TGTGCCAGCTCTTCGGGGAGGAACTATGGCTACACCTTC. Protein product: CASSSGRNYGYTF.

The gene calls are TRBV5-8 and TRBJ1-2; no clear D. The V end lost 1 base, the J end lost 0 bases, and 10 bases lay between the germline ends. The CDR3 covers 15 residues. Germline V CDR1 and CDR2: SGHTS, YDEGEE. DNA for the CDR3: TGTGCCAGCAGCTTGTGGGGAGGTTCTAACTATGGCTACACCTTC. This sequence encodes CASSLWGGSNYGYTF.

J is TRBJ2-5 and V is TRBV11-2, with 9 bases matching TRBD1. The ends lost 5 bases at V and 5 bases at J; junction bases unmatched: 6. The CDR3 loop spans 14 amino acids. Germline V gives CDR1 SGHAT, CDR2 FQNNGV. DNA for the CDR3: TGTGCCAGCAGCCCAGACAGGGGGGGCGAGACCCAGTACTTC. As protein: CASSPDRGGETQYF.

A note on this clone: One end of the junction is discordant with germline, which a read error may explain. The chain has TRBV7-9 and TRBJ2-1; D is perhaps TRBD2 (6 bases). The CDR3 spans 15 residues. CDR1 and CDR2 (germline): SEHNR, FQNEAQ (reference sequence). CDR3: CSSSSPGTPLGEQFF. The CDR3 coding sequence is TGTTCCAGCAGCTCCCCCGGGACTCCCCTGGGTGAGCAGTTCTTC.

V is TRBV10-3 and J is TRBJ1-1, with D uncertain. The CDR3 is 12 residues long. Trimming pared 4 bases from V and 6 bases from J, leaving 9 bases between. Germline assignment: CDR1 ENHRY and CDR2 SYGVKD. CDR3 sequence: CAISGVEAEAFF. CDR3 coding DNA: TGTGCCATCAGTGGGGTAGAGGCTGAAGCTTTCTTT.

This chain links TRBV2 with TRBJ1-5, with 7 bases matching TRBD1. Losses at the gene ends were 5 bases for V and 6 bases for J; bases not matched to a gene: 7. CDR3 length equals 14 residues. In germline, CDR1 is SNHLY, CDR2 FYNNEI. CDR3 residues: CASSLGSGGQPQHF. Written as DNA, the CDR3 is TGTGCCAGCAGTTTGGGATCAGGGGGTCAGCCCCAGCATTTT.

V is TRBV7-9 and J is TRBJ1-5, with 10 bases aligning to TRBD1. Germline-derived CDR1 and CDR2 are SEHNR and FQNEAQ (reference sequence). There are 15 residues in the CDR3. The chain's CDR3 is CSDPPTGTGDQPQHF. CDR3 nucleotides: TGTTCCGACCCTCCGACAGGGACAGGGGATCAGCCCCAGCATTTT.

This clone was seen more than once but under ten times. This chain connects TRBV29-1 to TRBJ1-1; D remains ambiguous. Looked up from germline, CDR1 is SQVTM and CDR2 is ANQGSEA. The CDR3 extends over 13 amino acids. V lost 7 bases and J 3 bases, leaving 15 bases between the germline ends. The CDR3 coding sequence is TGCAGCGCCAACGTGATCCGGGACACTGAAGCTTTCTTT. Protein sequence: CSANVIRDTEAFF.

The chain recombines TRBV7-9 with TRBJ2-5; a weak D match, TRBD1 (5 bases). The J call may be mistaken, given a closer DNA end match to TRBJ2-7. Germline CDR1 reads SEHNR; CDR2 reads FQNEAQ (reference sequence). The CDR3 consists of 17 residues. The DNA for the CDR3 is TGTGCCAGCAGCTCAATTACAGGAGTCCGGGCCGCCTACGAGCAGTACTTC. This sequence encodes CASSSITGVRAAYEQYF.

This clone was counted only a few times. The J gene is TRBJ2-7, the V gene TRBV27; a possible D gene is TRBD2 (7 bases). V gave up 3 bases and J gave up 7 bases, with 10 bases separating them. CDR3 length: 12 amino acids. Germline loops: CDR1 MNHEY, CDR2 SMNVEV (reference sequence). DNA of the CDR3: TGTGCCAGCAGTTTCAAGGGGGGGGAGCAGTACGTC. Its protein product is CASSFKGGEQYV.

This rearrangement joins TRBV7-9 to TRBJ2-7; 7 nucleotides line up with TRBD2. From germline, CDR1 is SEHNR and CDR2 FQNEAQ (reference sequence). The CDR3 is made up of 13 amino acids. CDR3 DNA sequence: TGTTCCAGCAGCCCTGTGGGGGGGTACGAGCAGTACGTC. Protein sequence: CSSSPVGGYEQYV.

This sequence joins TRBV28 and TRBJ1-2; 7 nucleotides agree with TRBD1. CDR1 MDHEN and CDR2 SYDVKM come from the germline V gene. The ends lost 8 bases at V and 8 bases at J; junction bases unmatched: 14. The CDR3 is made up of 14 amino acids. The CDR3 region has the DNA TGTGCCAGCTCTCCCCCCGGGACAGTGGGGGGCTACACCTTC. Protein: CASSPPGTVGGYTF.